The 10 T cell receptor beta chains below were found in one sample sequenced in a study of human T cells and chemical hapten exposure. The sample's time point: patch test 2, 6 weeks after DPC sensitization. The sample's treatment: therapeutic diphenylcyclopropenone sensitization with weekly scalp DPC. One entry per CDR3 protein, called by TCRdb with MiXCR from the RACE reads. The table records about 40,000 distinct CDR3 sequences, approximately 3.4% of them present only once. This sample comprised whole blood, obtained in connection with sensitization to the hapten diphenylcyclopropenone (DPC). The receptors stem from a man aged 35 to 55 with alopecia areata. Some clones in this sample may be carry-over from other donors' samples.

This clonotype was recorded many times. The rearrangement links TRBV9 to TRBJ2-5; a weak D match, TRBD1 (5 bases). V was clipped by 2 bases and J by 2 bases, with 10 bases between them. Per germline, CDR1 SGDLS and CDR2 YYNGEE. This CDR3 comprises 14 residues. CDR3 sequence reads: CASSVEDIQETQYF. CDR3 in DNA: TGTGCCAGCAGCGTTGAGGACATACAAGAGACCCAGTACTTC.

This clonotype was detected ten times or more. This chain uses TRBV6-6 with TRBJ2-3; D call uncertain. V was cut by 11 bases and J by 5 bases, with 20 bases left in between. This CDR3 has 14 residues. Looked up from germline, CDR1 is MNHNY and CDR2 is SVGAGI (reference sequence). CDR3 residues: CAARGVAKRDTQYF. The CDR3 coding sequence is TGTGCCGCGCGAGGAGTCGCCAAACGAGATACGCAGTATTTT.

This clonotype was counted at least ten times. This chain connects TRBV3-1 to TRBJ2-1, with 7 bases matching TRBD2. V gave up 4 bases and J gave up 7 bases; unmatched junction bases: 10. The CDR3 has 15 residues. Germline values: CDR1 LGHDT, CDR2 YNNKEL (reference sequence). CDR3: CASSPLVGRRNEQFF. The CDR3 DNA reads as TGTGCCAGCAGCCCACTCGTCGGGAGGCGAAATGAGCAGTTCTTC.

Ten or more counts support this clonotype. The chain joins TRBV20-1 to TRBJ2-1; TRBD1 matches at 8 bases. From germline, CDR1 is DFQATT and CDR2 SNEGSKA (reference sequence). This CDR3 has 12 residues. Germline trimming cut 6 bases from V and 13 bases from J; bases unmatched to any gene: 11. The CDR3 reads CSATGTGHFQFF. In DNA form, the CDR3 reads TGCAGTGCAACCGGGACAGGCCATTTTCAGTTCTTC.

This clonotype was detected ten times or more. The chain joins TRBV6-1 to TRBJ2-3, with 12 bases that match TRBD2. Germline V gene lookup returns CDR1 MNHNS and CDR2 SASEGT. Trimming removed 1 base from V and 4 bases from J; junction bases left unmatched: 9. The CDR3 extends over 18 amino acids. The CDR3 region has the DNA TGTGCCAGCAGTGAAGTACCCCTAGCGGGAGGGTCCCCAGATACGCAGTATTTT. It translates to CASSEVPLAGGSPDTQYF.

The chain is built from TRBV6-5 and TRBJ1-2, with 9 bases aligning to TRBD1. After removal of 6 bases from V and 5 bases from J, the junction contained 10 bases not matched to a gene. Germline V lookup: CDR1 MNHEY, CDR2 SVGAGI. The CDR3 has 15 residues. CDR3 protein: CASRDTGGVRYGYTF. The CDR3 DNA follows: TGTGCCAGCAGAGACACAGGGGGCGTTCGGTATGGCTACACCTTC.

This clonotype was observed at least ten times. CDR3 protein: CSAHAVREQSYEQYF. Here the CDR3 DNA reads TGCAGTGCCCATGCCGTGCGGGAGCAGTCCTACGAGCAGTACTTC. The chain couples TRBV20-1 to TRBJ2-7, with TRBD2 matching 7 bases. This CDR3 has 15 residues. V was pared by 6 bases and J by 1 base, with 12 bases of the junction left unmatched. Germline loops: CDR1 DFQATT, CDR2 SNEGSKA (reference sequence).

There are a few counts of this clonotype. The rearrangement links TRBV7-9 to TRBJ1-3; possibly TRBD1 for D (6 bases). CDR3 length: 16 residues. Trimming removed 5 bases from V and 0 bases from J, with 14 bases in between. Germline V CDR1 and CDR2: SEHNR, FQNEAQ (reference sequence). CDR3 protein: CASSPAGVNSGNTIYF. The CDR3 DNA reads TGTGCCAGCAGCCCCGCAGGGGTTAACTCTGGAAACACCATATATTTT.

This clonotype was counted ten times or more. The V gene is TRBV28, the J gene TRBJ1-4; TRBD1 might be the D (5 bases). V lost 1 base, J lost 10 bases, and 7 bases lay in between. Germline-derived CDR1 and CDR2 are MDHEN and SYDVKM. This CDR3 region has 12 residues. Here the CDR3 DNA reads TGTGCCAGCAGTTTATTTGGGGGAAAACTGTTTTTT. Amino acids: CASSLFGGKLFF. The full variable domain, in which reference TRBV28 and TRBJ1-4 provide the parts outside the CDR3, is DVKVTQSSRYLVKRTGEKVFLECVQDMDHENMFWYRQDPGLGLRLIYFSYDVKMKEKGDIPEGYSVSREKKERFSLILESASTNQTSMYLCASSLFGGKLFFGSGTQLSVL.

This clonotype was seen many times. At one end, the junction sequence differs from germline, possibly due to a read error. V and J are TRBV29-1 and TRBJ1-1, with 11 bases aligning to TRBD1. This CDR3 comprises 13 residues. Germline CDR1 SQVTM, CDR2 ANQGSEA. CDR3 region: CSVDGQGATAAFF. The CDR3 bases are TGCAGCGTTGATGGACAGGGGGCGACTGCAGCTTTCTTT.